Presented here are 7 T cell receptor delta chains from one specimen sequenced in a study of fetal and pediatric gammadelta thymocytes. TCRdb redid the clone calls on the reads with CATT. The repertoire holds around 2,000 delta-chain clones, approximately 24% seen once, with roughly 4.7% in the top ten. Material: non-Vgamma9Vdelta2 gamma-delta T cells from the thymus. Subset denoted: CD3+gammadeltaTCR+ thymocytes not co-expressing Vgamma9 and Vdelta2. These receptors were collected from a child who underwent cardiac surgery and was recorded as healthy.

By sample fraction, this clone is medium-sized. The chain uses TRDV1 and TRDJ1, with D maybe TRDD2 (6 bases). Germline V gene sequence: CDR1 TSWWSYY, CDR2 QGS. CDR3 length: 19 residues. V lost 1 base to trimming and J lost 0 bases, with 21 bases between them. DNA of the CDR3: TGTGCTCTTGGGGAACACTTCCTCCATTACCGTCCGTACACCGATAAACTCATCTTT. Protein sequence: CALGEHFLHYRPYTDKLIF.

A remark on this clone: A read error is possible here, since a much larger clone lies one base away. The chain combines TRDV1 with TRDJ1; TRDD3 agrees at 13 bases. The V gene end was trimmed by 1 base and the J gene end by 0 bases; junction bases not matched to a gene: 20. The CDR3 is 23 residues long. Looked up from germline, CDR1 is TSWWSYY and CDR2 is QGS. The CDR3 region is CALGEPLRFQLGDTPKYTDKLIF. Here the CDR3 DNA reads TGTGCTCTTGGGGAACCCCTACGGTTCCAACTGGGGGATACGCCCAAGTACACCGATAAACTCATCTTT.

This clone counts as medium-sized (0.01 to 0.1%). The V and J genes are TRAV36/DV7 and TRDJ1, with 13 bases fitting TRDD3. The ends lost 3 bases at V and 3 bases at J; junction bases unmatched: 23. The CDR3 is 21 amino acids. Germline V lookup: CDR1 VTNFRS, CDR2 LTSSGIE (reference sequence). The CDR3 sequence is CAVAQAFLRVLGDTRPDKLIF. The CDR3, as DNA: TGTGCTGTGGCGCAAGCCTTCCTACGAGTACTGGGGGATACGCGGCCCGATAAACTCATCTTT. Combining the CDR3 with reference TRAV36/DV7 and TRDJ1 gives the whole variable domain EDKVVQSPLSLVVHEGDTVTLNCSYEVTNFRSLLWYKQEKKAPTFLFMLTSSGIEKKSGRLSSILDKKELSSILNITATQTGDSAIYLCAVAQAFLRVLGDTRPDKLIFGKGTRVTVEP.

This clone was observed a single time. For the V gene the call is TRAV23/DV6; the J gene has no call; the table calls TRDD3, which could not be checked here. This CDR3 region has 15 residues. Germline loops: CDR1 NTAFDY, CDR2 IRPDVSE (reference sequence). In DNA, the CDR3 is TGTGCAGCTCATATACTCACGGGAGGAGGAAACAAACTCACCTTT. Encoded protein: CAAHILTGGGNKLTF.

For this clone: A read error is the likely source, as a far larger clone sits one nucleotide away. This CDR3 is also generated by other DNA sequences in the sample. The chain carries TRDV1 and TRDJ1; TRDD3 is a possible D gene (6 bases). Germline CDR1 and CDR2: TSWWSYY and QGS. CDR3 size: 20 residues. V lost 2 bases and J lost 1, with 26 bases in between. As DNA, the CDR3 is TGTGCTCTTGGGGAATTAGCTTGCCTACTGGGCCCTGAGTGCACCGATAAACTCATCTTT. Translation: CALGELACLLGPECTDKLIF.

In its sample, this clone ranks as medium-sized. The V gene is TRDV1, the J gene TRDJ1; 12 bases agree with TRDD3. The CDR3 sequence is 20 residues long. Trimming removed 1 base from V and 3 bases from J; junction bases left unmatched: 15. The germline gives CDR1 TSWWSYY, CDR2 QGS. Here the CDR3 reads CALGEPHLRLGDTGSDKLIF. In DNA, the CDR3 is TGTGCTCTTGGGGAACCCCACCTACGACTGGGGGATACAGGTTCCGATAAACTCATCTTT.

The chain has TRDV1 and TRDJ1; 10 bases map to TRDD3. The germline V gene encodes CDR1 TSWWSYY and CDR2 QGS. V trimming: 3 bases; J trimming: 0 bases; junction bases outside the gene matches: 13. The CDR3 totals 19 residues. Written as DNA, the CDR3 is TGTGCTCTTGGGGAGCACCCCTACGGGGGATACGTCCACACCGATAAACTCATCTTT. This sequence encodes CALGEHPYGGYVHTDKLIF.